This T cell receptor (beta chain) was sequenced in a study of beta chain features in type 1 diabetes. Expressed TCRB transcripts were sequenced after all isolated RNA was converted to cDNA. There were about 3.6 million reads on average in the naive, central memory and regulatory T cell samples. Sequencing used immunoSEQ multiplex PCR; TCRdb keeps in-frame clones, though not all of them. The sample records 970,000 or so clones, 15% to 20% being singletons. This clone has more than one count but fewer than ten. Its cognate antigen is unknown. The CDR3 has 14 residues. V gave up 7 bases and J gave up 11 bases, with 25 bases separating them. CDR1 SQVTM and CDR2 ANQGSEA come from the germline V gene. A heparinised blood draw that averaged about 116 mL was obtained once from each donor. Central memory, naive, regulatory and stem cell-like memory CD4+ cells were sorted by CD45RO/CCR7/CD25/CD127/CD95/CD27. General observations from the study: The study found fewer insertions and more deletions at VDJ junctions in type 1 diabetes patients.

The receptor was isolated from a woman aged 18-29 years in good health. Source material: naive CD4+ T cells from blood. V is TRBV29-1 and J is TRBJ2-3, with a weak D call TRBD2 (6 bases). In DNA, the CDR3 is TGCAGCGCAGTCTCTGGGGGGTCCCTGATAGGGCAGTATTTT. Residues: CSAVSGGSLIGQYF.